The clone carrying this T cell receptor (beta chain) is large in the sample. Its specificity is unknown. This record comes from a study of liver allograft versus peripheral blood T cells. Study-level background: T cell receptor repertoires in transplanted livers were compared with those in recipients' peripheral blood.

A single record per CDR3 protein comes from TCRdb applying MiXCR to the reads. The sample has hundreds of distinct CDR3 sequences; under 30% are singletons. The ends lost 3 bases at V and 6 bases at J; junction bases unmatched: 4. The CDR3 is made up of 14 amino acids. Germline V gene sequence: CDR1 ENHRY, CDR2 SYGVKD. Whole-study findings and limits: Repertoires of T cell receptors in liver allografts reportedly differed from peripheral blood repertoires.

This TCR came from a human patient who had a liver transplant. Some of these T cells may belong to the graft donor. The rearrangement links TRBV10-3 to TRBJ1-4; 7 bases are shared with TRBD1. This CDR3 is CAISEEGADEKLFF. The CDR3 coding sequence is TGTGCCATCAGTGAAGAGGGGGCCGATGAAAAACTGTTTTTT.